This T cell receptor (beta chain) was profiled in a study of blood T cells in healthy people across ages. Overall study findings and caveats: Bulk PBMC profiling left naive and antigen-experienced comparisons inconclusive.

Together with a sample-barcoded 5' primer, a J-beta primer mix was included in a second PCR lasting about 6 to 11 cycles. In TCRdb, the 5' RACE reads were re-called with MiXCR into one record per CDR3 protein. The repertoire holds about 720,000 distinct CDR3 sequences, with 20% to 25% as singletons. This clonotype was picked up a small number of times. Its antigen remains unknown. The source is a man in his 70s in good health. Sequencing input: blood.

CDR3 region: CASRRAATDTQYF. CDR3 DNA: TGTGCCAGCAGGCGAGCAGCTACAGATACGCAGTATTTT. The V call is TRBV6-2 or TRBV6-3, the J call TRBJ2-3; D is undetermined. Trimming shortened V by 6 bases and J by 3 bases, and 10 bases separated the two germline ends. CDR1 and CDR2 from the germline V gene are MNHEY and SVGEGT. The CDR3 is 13 residues long.